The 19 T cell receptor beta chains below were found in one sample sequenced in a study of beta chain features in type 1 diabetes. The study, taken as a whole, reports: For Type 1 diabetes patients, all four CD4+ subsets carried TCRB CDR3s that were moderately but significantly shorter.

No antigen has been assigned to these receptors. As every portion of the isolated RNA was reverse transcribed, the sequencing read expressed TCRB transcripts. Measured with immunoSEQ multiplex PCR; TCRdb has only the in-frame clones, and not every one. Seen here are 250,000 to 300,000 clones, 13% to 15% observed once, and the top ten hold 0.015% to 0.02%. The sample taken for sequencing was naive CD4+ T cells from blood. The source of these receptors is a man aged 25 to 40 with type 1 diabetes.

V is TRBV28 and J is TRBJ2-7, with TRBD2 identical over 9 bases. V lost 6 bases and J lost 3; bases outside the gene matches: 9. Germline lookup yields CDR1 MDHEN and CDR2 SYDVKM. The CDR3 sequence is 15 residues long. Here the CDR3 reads CASRKLSGSGYEQYF. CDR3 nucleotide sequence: TGTGCCAGCAGAAAACTTAGCGGGAGTGGCTACGAGCAGTACTTC.

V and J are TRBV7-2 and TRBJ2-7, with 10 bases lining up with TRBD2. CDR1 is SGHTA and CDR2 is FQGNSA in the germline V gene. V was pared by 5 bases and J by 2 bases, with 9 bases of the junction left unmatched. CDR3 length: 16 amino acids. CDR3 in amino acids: CASSQISGRFPYEQYF. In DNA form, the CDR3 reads TGTGCCAGCAGCCAGATTAGCGGGAGGTTTCCCTACGAGCAGTACTTC.

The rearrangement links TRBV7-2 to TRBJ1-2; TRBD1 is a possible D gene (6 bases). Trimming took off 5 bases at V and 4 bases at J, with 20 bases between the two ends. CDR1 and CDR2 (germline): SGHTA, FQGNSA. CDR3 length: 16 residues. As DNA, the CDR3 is TGTGCCAGCAGCCTACGAACGGGACAAGTTACCTATGGCTACACCTTC. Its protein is CASSLRTGQVTYGYTF.

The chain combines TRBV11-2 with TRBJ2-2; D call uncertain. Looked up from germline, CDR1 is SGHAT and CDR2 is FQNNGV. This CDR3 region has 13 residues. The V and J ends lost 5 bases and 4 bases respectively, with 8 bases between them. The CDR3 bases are TGTGCCAGCAGCCGGAGAGCCACCGGGGAGCTGTTTTTT. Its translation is CASSRRATGELFF.

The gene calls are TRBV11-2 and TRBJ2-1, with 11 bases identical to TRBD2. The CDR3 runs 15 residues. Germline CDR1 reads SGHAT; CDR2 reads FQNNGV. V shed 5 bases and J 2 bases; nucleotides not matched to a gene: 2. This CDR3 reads CASSTLAGAYNEQFF. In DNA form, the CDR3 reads TGTGCCAGCAGCACACTAGCGGGAGCCTACAATGAGCAGTTCTTC. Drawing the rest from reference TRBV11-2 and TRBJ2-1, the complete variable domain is EAGVAQSPRYKIIEKRQSVAFWCNPISGHATLYWYQQILGQGPKLLIQFQNNGVVDDSQLPKDRFSAERLKGVDSTLKIQPAKLEDSAVYLCASSTLAGAYNEQFFGPGTRLTVL.

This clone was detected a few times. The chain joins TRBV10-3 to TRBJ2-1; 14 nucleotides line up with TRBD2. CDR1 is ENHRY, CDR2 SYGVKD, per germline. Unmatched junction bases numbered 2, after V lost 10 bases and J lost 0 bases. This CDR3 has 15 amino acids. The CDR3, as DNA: TGTGCCACCGGGACTAGCGGGGGCTCCTACAATGAGCAGTTCTTC. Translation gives CATGTSGGSYNEQFF.

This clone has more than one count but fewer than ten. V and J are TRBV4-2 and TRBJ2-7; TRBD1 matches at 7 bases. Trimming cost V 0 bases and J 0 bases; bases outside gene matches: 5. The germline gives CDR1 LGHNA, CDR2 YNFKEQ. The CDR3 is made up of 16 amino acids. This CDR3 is CASSQDGTESSYEQYF. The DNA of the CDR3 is TGTGCCAGCAGCCAAGATGGGACAGAATCCTCCTACGAGCAGTACTTC.

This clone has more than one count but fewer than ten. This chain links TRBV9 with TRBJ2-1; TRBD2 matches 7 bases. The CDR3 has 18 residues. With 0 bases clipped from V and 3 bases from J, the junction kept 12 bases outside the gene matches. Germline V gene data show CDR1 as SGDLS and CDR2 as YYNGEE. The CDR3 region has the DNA TGTGCCAGCAGCGTAGTAAACGGGAGGAGGTTTTACTACAATGAGCAGTTCTTC. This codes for CASSVVNGRRFYYNEQFF. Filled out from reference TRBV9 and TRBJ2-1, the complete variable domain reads DSGVTQTPKHLITATGQRVTLRCSPRSGDLSVYWYQQSLDQGLQFLIQYYNGEERAKGNILERFSAQQFPDLHSELNLSSLELGDSALYFCASSVVNGRRFYYNEQFFGPGTRLTVL.

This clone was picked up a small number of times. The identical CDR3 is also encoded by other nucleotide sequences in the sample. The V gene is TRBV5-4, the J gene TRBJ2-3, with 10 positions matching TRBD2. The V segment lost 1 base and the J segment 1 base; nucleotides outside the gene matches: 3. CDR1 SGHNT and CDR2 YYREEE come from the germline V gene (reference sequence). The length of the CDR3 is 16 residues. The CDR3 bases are TGTGCCAGCAGCTTGAGGCTAGCGGGAGGCACAGATACGCAGTATTTT. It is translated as CASSLRLAGGTDTQYF. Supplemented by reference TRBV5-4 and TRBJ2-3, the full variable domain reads ETGVTQSPTHLIKTRGQQVTLRCSSQSGHNTVSWYQQALGQGPQFIFQYYREEENGRGNFPPRFSGLQFPNYSSELNVNALELDDSALYLCASSLRLAGGTDTQYFGPGTRLTVL.

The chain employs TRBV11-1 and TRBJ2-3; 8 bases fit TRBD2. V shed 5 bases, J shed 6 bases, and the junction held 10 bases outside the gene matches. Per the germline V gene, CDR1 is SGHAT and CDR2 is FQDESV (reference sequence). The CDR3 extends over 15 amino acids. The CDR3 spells CASSPAGTSVDTQYF. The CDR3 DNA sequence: TGTGCCAGCAGCCCAGCCGGGACTAGTGTTGATACGCAGTATTTT. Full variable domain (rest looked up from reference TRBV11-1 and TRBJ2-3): EAEVAQSPRYKITEKSQAVAFWCDPISGHATLYWYRQILGQGPELLVQFQDESVVDDSQLPKDRFSAERLKGVDSTLKIQPAELGDSAMYLCASSPAGTSVDTQYFGPGTRLTVL.

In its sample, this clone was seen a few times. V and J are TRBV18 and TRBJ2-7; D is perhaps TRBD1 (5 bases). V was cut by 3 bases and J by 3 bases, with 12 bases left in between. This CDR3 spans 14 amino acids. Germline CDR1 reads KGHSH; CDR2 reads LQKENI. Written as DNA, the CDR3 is TGTGCCAGCTCACCCTCCCGACAGAGCTACGAGCAGTACTTC. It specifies CASSPSRQSYEQYF. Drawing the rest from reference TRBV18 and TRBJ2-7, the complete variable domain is NAGVMQNPRHLVRRRGQEARLRCSPMKGHSHVYWYRQLPEEGLKFMVYLQKENIIDESGMPKERFSAEFPKEGPSILRIQQVVRGDSAAYFCASSPSRQSYEQYFGPGTRLTVT.

Written as DNA, the CDR3 is TGCGCCAGCAGCGATTGGACAGGGCTAGCCAAAAACATTCAGTACTTC. It codes for CASSDWTGLAKNIQYF. The chain couples TRBV5-1 to TRBJ2-4; 8 bases are shared with TRBD1. The V segment lost 4 bases and the J segment 0 bases; nucleotides outside the gene matches: 6. CDR3 size: 16 residues. In germline, CDR1 is SGHRS, CDR2 YFSETQ.

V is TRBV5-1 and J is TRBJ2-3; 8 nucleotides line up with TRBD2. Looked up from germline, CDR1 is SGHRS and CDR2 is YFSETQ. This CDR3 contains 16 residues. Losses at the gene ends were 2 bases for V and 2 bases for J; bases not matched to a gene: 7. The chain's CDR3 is CASSFTPGGDTDTQYF. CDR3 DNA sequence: TGCGCCAGCAGCTTTACCCCCGGGGGGGACACAGATACGCAGTATTTT.

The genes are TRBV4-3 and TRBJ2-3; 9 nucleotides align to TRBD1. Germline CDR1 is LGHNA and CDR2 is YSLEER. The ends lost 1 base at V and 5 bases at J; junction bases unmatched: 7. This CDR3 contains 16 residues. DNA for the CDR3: TGCGCCAGCAGCCAAGGGGGGGGACAGGGAGGAGATACGCAGTATTTT. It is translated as CASSQGGGQGGDTQYF.

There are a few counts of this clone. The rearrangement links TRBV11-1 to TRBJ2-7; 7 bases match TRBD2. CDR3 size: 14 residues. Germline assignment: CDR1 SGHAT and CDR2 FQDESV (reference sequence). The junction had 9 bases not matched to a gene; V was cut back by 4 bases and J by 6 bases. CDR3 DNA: TGTGCCAGCAGCTCGGCGGGAGTAGGTTTCGAGCAGTACTTC. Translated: CASSSAGVGFEQYF.

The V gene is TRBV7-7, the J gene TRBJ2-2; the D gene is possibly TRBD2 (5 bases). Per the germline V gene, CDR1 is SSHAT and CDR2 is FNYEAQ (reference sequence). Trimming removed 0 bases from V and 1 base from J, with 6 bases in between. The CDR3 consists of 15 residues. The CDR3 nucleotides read TGTGCCAGCAGCTTAGCGGCGGGGAACACCGGGGAGCTGTTTTTT. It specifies CASSLAAGNTGELFF.

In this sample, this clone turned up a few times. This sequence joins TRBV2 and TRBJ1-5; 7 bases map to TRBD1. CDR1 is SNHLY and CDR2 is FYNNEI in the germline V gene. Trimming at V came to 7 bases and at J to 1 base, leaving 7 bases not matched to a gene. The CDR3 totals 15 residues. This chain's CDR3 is CASNDRTGSNQPQHF. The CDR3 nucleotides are TGTGCCAGCAACGACCGGACAGGAAGCAATCAGCCCCAGCATTTT.

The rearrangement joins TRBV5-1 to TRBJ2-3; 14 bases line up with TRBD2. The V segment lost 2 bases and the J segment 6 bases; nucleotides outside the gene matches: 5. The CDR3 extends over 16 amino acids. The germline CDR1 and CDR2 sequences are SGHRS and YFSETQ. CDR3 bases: TGCGCCAGCAGCTTCCGACTAGCGGGAGGGCCGGATACGCAGTATTTT. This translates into CASSFRLAGGPDTQYF.

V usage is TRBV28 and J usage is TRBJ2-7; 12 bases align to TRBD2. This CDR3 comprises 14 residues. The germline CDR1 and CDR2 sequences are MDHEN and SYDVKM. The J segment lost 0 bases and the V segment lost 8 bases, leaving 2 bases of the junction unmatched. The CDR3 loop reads CASRTSGISYEQYF. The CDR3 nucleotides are TGTGCCAGCCGGACTAGCGGGATCTCCTACGAGCAGTACTTC.